One T cell receptor beta chain is described in this entry. This clone's antigen is unknown. Read coverage stops 3 residues before the CDR3 terminus; the germline J gene supplies the remainder. The data stem from a study of T cells in women clearing cervical HPV infection (dated by TCRdb to 2016 to 2018). Regarding the complete study: The cases were fewer than 30 women with histologically confirmed HPV16-related CIN3 or worse, and 2 of these cases were invasive cancers. Controls were approximately 25 women whose single incident HPV16 infection cleared within 12 months without precancer or cancer developing. Case blood was taken at the visit when the lesion was first identified, whereas control blood was taken when infection was no longer detected. Among cases, blood sampling occurred a median of about 150 days after lesion detection, with an interquartile range of about 80 to 210 days. Since HLA typing was available for only a few women, HLA type could not be ruled out as a confounder. An exploratory proof-of-principle case-control study, nested within the Guanacaste HPV Natural History Study in Costa Rica, was conducted to compare TCR repertoires across cervical HPV16 outcomes. Cases were matched to controls by age within five years and by the year the sample was collected. Cases had a median age of around 34 years compared with approximately 40 for controls, and baseline characteristics showed no significant differences between the groups. The parent cohort enrolled roughly 9,400 women aged 18 or older in Guanacaste, Costa Rica, in about 1993 to 1994 and followed the women for seven years. Five blinded duplicates per group were added as quality controls, giving around 60 samples: 50 or so participants and 10 replicates. Overall results and qualifications from the work: Because T-cell numbers per sample were unknown, differences in richness could reflect varying T-cell content rather than repertoire biology. The cross-sectional design could not show whether associations preceded infection or resulted from it; effector/memory subsets and HPV-specific T cells were not isolated. Random forest classifiers that combined richness and V gene abundances separated cases from controls with an estimated AUC of roughly 0.83. CIN3+ cases had significantly higher TCR repertoire richness than controls across sequencing depths, but evenness did not differ between the groups. Lower TRBV6-7 relative abundance was observed in cases than in controls (around 0.1% versus 0.15%; Bonferroni P = 0.0008).

The CDR3 numbers 16 residues from cysteine through phenylalanine. Only the CDR3 bases that were read are kept: 39 of them, in frame from base 1. CDR1 and CDR2, per the germline V gene, are MNHEY and SVGEGT. TCR beta CDR3 regions were amplified by multiplex PCR using the immunoSEQ assay from an average of 1200 ng genomic DNA per sample. The assay corrected primer bias using a complete synthetic TCR repertoire to establish an amplification baseline. The amplicons were sequenced on the Illumina platform. As for how the authors treated the data: Error correction of the sequences involved clustering with frequency ratios plus a modified nearest-neighbor algorithm, after which the sequences were analyzed in the immunoSEQ Analyzer using IMGT gene definitions. At each rarefaction depth, TCR richness and evenness were averaged over 20 rarefaction repeats, and samples with fewer sequences than the depth were excluded. V, D and J gene relative abundances were compared between groups with Wilcoxon rank sum tests, applying FDR correction. For the blinded duplicates, the intraclass correlation was 90% to 97% for TCR richness and averaged 76.4% across about 70 gene segments. In its TCRdb copy, this immuneACCESS table keeps in-frame sequences only and misses some clones. Where compared with another copy, unresolved V genes explain less than half of these, and the others have no known cause. The V and J calls and the clone size are those of that table, but D and trimming were determined from the DNA. Per the sample table, the count is some 37,000 clones. The ten biggest clones cover roughly 1.6% of the sample.

Every participant had a single incident cervical HPV16 infection, and women with prevalent HPV16 infections were excluded. Cervical HPV DNA was detected with MY09/MY11 PCR, and genotyping was done by dot-blot hybridization. Approximately 16 mL of heparinized blood were centrifuged, and the buffy coat was split into aliquots, frozen at -30 degrees C, and then kept at -80 degrees C. Genomic DNA was extracted from buffy coat specimens using QIAGEN kits. This TCR derives from a woman between 18 and 69 years old with a cervical HPV16 infection that either progressed to CIN3+ or cleared (not recorded which). The sample comprised blood buffy coat. The chain links TRBV6-2 or TRBV6-3 with TRBJ1-2; the central 8 bases match TRBD1. The CDR3 region reads CASISSGQGSYNDYTF. CDR3 bases read: TGTGCCAGCATATCCTCAGGACAGGGTTCCTACAATGAC.